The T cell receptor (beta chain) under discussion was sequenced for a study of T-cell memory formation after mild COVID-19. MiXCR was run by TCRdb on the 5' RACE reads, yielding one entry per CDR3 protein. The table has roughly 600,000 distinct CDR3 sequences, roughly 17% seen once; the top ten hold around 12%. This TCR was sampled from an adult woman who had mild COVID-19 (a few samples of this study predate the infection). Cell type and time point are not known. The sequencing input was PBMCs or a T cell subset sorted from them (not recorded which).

The chain's CDR3 is CASSLGGWGLNQPQHF. The CDR3 DNA is TGTGCCAGCAGTTTAGGAGGGTGGGGCCTTAATCAGCCCCAGCATTTT. This sequence joins TRBV12-3 or TRBV12-4 and TRBJ1-5, with D possibly TRBD1 on 5 matching bases. The CDR3 runs 16 residues. V was shortened by 1 base and J by 4 bases, with 14 bases between the two germline ends.